A single sample gave rise to the 5 T cell receptor beta chains below, sequenced in a study of STAT5B mutations in CD4+ large granular lymphocyte leukemia. Libraries were prepared by immunoSEQ multiplex PCR; TCRdb keeps only in-frame clonotypes and omits some of them. Among roughly 30,000 clones, 65% to 85% were seen once, and the ten largest hold 2.1%. Source material: CD4+ T cells from blood buffy coats. The receptors come from a human donor in good health.

The chain recombines TRBV7-6 with TRBJ2-5; 11 bases are a match to TRBD2. The germline V gene has CDR1 SGHVS and CDR2 FNYEAQ. The CDR3 loop spans 15 amino acids. V lost 1 base to trimming and J lost 7 bases; unmatched junction nucleotides: 5. Written as DNA, the CDR3 is TGTGCCAGCAGCTTAGTAACTAGCGGGAGAGGGACCCAGTACTTC. Translated, it gives CASSLVTSGRGTQYF.

The V call is TRBV10-3, the J call TRBJ1-2; D is uncertain. V was shortened by 10 bases and J by 7 bases, with 10 bases between the two germline ends. The germline gives CDR1 ENHRY, CDR2 SYGVKD. The CDR3 is 10 amino acids. The CDR3 nucleotides read TGTGCCACCTACCTCGGTGGCTACACCTTC. Encoded protein: CATYLGGYTF.

This chain joins TRBV11-2 and TRBJ1-1; D gene uncertain. The germline V gene encodes CDR1 SGHAT and CDR2 FQNNGV. CDR3 length: 14 residues. Trimming shortened V by 0 bases and J by 4 bases, and 9 bases separated the two germline ends. The CDR3 DNA follows: TGTGCCAGCAGCTTAGAGAGGGTGGGCACTGAAGCTTTCTTT. It encodes CASSLERVGTEAFF.

This chain links TRBV7-2 with TRBJ2-5, with 7 positions matching TRBD1. V was clipped by 4 bases and J by 5 bases; unmatched bases: 4. The germline gives CDR1 SGHTA, CDR2 FQGNSA. The CDR3 has 13 amino acids. This CDR3 is CASSSTGMETQYF. In DNA form, the CDR3 reads TGTGCCAGCAGCTCGACAGGGATGGAGACCCAGTACTTC.

J is TRBJ2-7 and V is TRBV11-2; no clear D. The V end was cut by 1 base, the J end by 3 bases, with 13 bases between. The V gene's germline CDR1 is SGHAT and CDR2 FQNNGV. The CDR3 covers 15 residues. The CDR3 here is CASSLAPITIYEQYF. CDR3 bases: TGTGCCAGCAGCTTAGCCCCTATTACTATCTACGAGCAGTACTTC.